This T cell receptor beta chain was sequenced for a study of a mutant IDH1 vaccine in newly diagnosed glioma. Across the study: Most had both radiotherapy and temozolomide beforehand; others had only one.

The time point denotes: baseline, week 1 (first vaccination visit). Specified treatment: pre-vaccination baseline after standard-of-care therapy. New IDH1-mutant, ATRX-lost WHO grade 3 or 4 astrocytomas occurred in donors. Germline assignment: CDR1 SGHDT and CDR2 YYEEEE. Trimming pared 4 bases from V and 6 bases from J, leaving 15 bases between. The CDR3 totals 14 residues. Using immunoSEQ multiplex PCR, the repertoire was profiled, and TCRdb retains in-frame clones only, with some absent. This table holds around 56,000 clones, 80% to 95% found once. The TCR sequence derives from a man aged 45-65 years with glioma. J is TRBJ2-3 and V is TRBV5-6; TRBD1 might be the D (5 bases). Sequenced here: PBMCs, sampled from a glioma patient treated with radiotherapy, temozolomide or both. The CDR3 is CASSRTTDMDTQYF. The CDR3 bases are TGTGCCAGCAGCCGAACGACAGATATGGATACGCAGTATTTT.